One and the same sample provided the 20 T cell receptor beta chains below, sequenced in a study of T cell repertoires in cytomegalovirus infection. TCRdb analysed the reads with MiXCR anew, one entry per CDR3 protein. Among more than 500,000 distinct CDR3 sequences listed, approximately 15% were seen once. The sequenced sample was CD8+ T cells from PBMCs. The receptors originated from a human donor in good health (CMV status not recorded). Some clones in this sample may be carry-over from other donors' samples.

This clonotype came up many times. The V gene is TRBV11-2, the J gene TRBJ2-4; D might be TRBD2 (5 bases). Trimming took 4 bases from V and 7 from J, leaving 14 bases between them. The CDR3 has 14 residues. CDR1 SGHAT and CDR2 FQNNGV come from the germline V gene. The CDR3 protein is CASSSPVQRNIQYF. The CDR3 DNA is TGTGCCAGCAGCTCCCCCGTACAGCGGAACATTCAGTACTTC.

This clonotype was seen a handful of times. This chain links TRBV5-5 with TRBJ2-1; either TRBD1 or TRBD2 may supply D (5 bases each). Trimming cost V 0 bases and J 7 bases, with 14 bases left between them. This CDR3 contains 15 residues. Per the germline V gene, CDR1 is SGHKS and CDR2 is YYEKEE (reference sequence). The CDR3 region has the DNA TGTGCCAGCAGCTTGGAGGGGACCCTCCGGAATGAGCAGTTCTTC. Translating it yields CASSLEGTLRNEQFF.

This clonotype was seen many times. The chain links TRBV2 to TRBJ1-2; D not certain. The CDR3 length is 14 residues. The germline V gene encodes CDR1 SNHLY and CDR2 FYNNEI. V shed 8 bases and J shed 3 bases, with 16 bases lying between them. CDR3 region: CASRQDSSDYGYTF. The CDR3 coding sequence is TGTGCCAGCCGGCAGGACTCCTCGGACTATGGCTACACCTTC. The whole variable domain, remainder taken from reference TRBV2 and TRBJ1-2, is EPEVTQTPSHQVTQMGQEVILRCVPISNHLYFYWYRQILGQKVEFLVSFYNNEISEKSEIFDDQFSVERPDGSNFTLKIRSTKLEDSAMYFCASRQDSSDYGYTFGSGTRLTVV.

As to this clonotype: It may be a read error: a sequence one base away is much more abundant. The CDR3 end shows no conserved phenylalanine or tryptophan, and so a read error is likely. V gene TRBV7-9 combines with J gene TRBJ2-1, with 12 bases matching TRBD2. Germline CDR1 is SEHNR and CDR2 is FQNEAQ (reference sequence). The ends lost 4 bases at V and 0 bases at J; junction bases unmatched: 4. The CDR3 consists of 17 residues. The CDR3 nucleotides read TGTGCCAGCAGCTCGACTAGCGGGAGAAGCTCCTACAATGAGCAGTTCTTA. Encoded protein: CASSSTSGRSSYNEQFL.

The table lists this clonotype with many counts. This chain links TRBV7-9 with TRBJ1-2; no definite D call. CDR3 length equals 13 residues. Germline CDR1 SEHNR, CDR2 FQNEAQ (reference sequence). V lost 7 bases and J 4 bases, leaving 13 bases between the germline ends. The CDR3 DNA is TGTGCCAGCACCCTAAGGGAGAGCTATGGCTACACCTTC. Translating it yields CASTLRESYGYTF.

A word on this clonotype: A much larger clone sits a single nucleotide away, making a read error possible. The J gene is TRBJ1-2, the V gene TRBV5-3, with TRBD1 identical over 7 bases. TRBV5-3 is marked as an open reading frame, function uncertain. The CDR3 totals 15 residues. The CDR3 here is CASSLGQGDVNGYNF. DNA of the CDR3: TGTGCCAGCAGCTTGGGCCAGGGGGATGTAAACGGGTACAACTTC.

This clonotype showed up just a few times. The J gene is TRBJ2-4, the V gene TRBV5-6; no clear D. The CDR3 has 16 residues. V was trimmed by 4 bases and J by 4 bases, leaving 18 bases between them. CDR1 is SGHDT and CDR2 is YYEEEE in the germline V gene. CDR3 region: CASSAPPTEKKNIQYF. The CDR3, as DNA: TGTGCCAGCAGCGCCCCCCCCACAGAGAAAAAAAACATTCAGTACTTC.

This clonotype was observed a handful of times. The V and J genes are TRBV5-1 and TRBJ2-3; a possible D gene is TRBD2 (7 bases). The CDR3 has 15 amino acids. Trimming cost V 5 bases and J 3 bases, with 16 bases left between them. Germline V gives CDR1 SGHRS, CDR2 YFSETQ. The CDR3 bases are TGCGCCAGCAGAACCTCGGGGGGCGCGACAGATACGCAGTATTTT. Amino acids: CASRTSGGATDTQYF.

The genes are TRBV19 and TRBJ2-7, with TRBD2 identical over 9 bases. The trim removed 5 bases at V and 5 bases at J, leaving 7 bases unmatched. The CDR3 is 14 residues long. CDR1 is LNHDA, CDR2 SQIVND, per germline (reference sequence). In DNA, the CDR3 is TGTGCCAGTAGTCTCCGCGGGAGGGCCGACGAGCAGTACTTC. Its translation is CASSLRGRADEQYF.

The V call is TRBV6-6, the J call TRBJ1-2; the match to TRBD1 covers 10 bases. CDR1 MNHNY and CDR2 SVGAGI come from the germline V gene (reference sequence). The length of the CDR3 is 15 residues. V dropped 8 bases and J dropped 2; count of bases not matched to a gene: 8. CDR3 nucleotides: TGTGCCAGCTCTGCCACGGGACAGGGGAACTATGGCTACACCTTC. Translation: CASSATGQGNYGYTF.

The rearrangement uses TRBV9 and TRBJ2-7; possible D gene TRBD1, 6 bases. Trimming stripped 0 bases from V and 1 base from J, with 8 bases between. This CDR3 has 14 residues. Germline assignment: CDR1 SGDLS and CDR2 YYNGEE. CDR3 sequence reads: CASSVGTVSYEQYF. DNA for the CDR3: TGTGCCAGCAGCGTAGGGACAGTATCCTACGAGCAGTACTTC.

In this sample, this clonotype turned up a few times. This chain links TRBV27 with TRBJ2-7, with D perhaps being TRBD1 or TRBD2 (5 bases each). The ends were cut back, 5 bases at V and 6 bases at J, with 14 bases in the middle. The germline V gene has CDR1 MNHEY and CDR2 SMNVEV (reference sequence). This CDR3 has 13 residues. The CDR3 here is CASSLGASSEQYF. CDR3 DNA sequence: TGTGCCAGCAGTCTAGGGGCTAGCTCCGAGCAGTACTTC.

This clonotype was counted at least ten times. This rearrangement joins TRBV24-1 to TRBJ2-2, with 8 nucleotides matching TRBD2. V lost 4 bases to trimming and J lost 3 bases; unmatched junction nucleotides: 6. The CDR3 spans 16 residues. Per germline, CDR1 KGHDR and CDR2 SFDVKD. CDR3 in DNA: TGTGCCACCAGTGACCTAAGCGGGAGTTACACCGGGGAGCTGTTTTTT. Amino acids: CATSDLSGSYTGELFF.

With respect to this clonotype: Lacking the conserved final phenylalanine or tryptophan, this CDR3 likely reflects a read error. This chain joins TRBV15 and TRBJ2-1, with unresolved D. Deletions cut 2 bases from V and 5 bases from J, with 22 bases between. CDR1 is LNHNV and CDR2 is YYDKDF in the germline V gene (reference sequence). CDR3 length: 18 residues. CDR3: CATSRSNLAGVSNNEQFL. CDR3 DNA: TGTGCCACCAGCAGATCAAACTTAGCCGGTGTGTCTAACAATGAGCAGTTCTTA.

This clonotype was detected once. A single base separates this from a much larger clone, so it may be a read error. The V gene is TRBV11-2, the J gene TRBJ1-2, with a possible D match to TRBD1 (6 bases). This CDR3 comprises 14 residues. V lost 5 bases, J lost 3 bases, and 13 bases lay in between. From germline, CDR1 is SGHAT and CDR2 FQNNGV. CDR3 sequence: CASSPGTYYYGYTF. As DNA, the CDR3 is TGTGCCAGCAGCCCTGGGACATACTACTATGGCTACACCTTC. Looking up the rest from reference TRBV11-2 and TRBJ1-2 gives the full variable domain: EAGVAQSPRYKIIEKRQSVAFWCNPISGHATLYWYQQILGQGPKLLIQFQNNGVVDDSQLPKDRFSAERLKGVDSTLKIQPAKLEDSAVYLCASSPGTYYYGYTFGSGTRLTVV.

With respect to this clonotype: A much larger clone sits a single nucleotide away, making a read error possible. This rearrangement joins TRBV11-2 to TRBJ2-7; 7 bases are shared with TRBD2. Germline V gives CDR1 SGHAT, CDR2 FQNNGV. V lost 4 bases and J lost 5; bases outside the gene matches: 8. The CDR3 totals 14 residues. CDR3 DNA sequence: TGTGCCAGCAGCTGGGGACTGGGGAGGGACGAGCAGTACTTC. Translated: CASSWGLGRDEQYF.

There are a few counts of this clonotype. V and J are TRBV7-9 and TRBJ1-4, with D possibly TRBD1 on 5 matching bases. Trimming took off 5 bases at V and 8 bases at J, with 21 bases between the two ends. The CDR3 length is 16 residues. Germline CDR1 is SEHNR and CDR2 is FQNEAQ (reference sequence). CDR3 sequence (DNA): TGTGCCAGCAGCCTTAGCAGAGGGCAGGGCGAGGAAAAACTGTTTTTT. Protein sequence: CASSLSRGQGEEKLFF.

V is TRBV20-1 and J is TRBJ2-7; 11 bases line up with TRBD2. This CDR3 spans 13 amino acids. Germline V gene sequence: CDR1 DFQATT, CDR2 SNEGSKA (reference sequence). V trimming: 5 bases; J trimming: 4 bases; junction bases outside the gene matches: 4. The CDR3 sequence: CSAVTSGGYEQYF. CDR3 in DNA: TGCAGTGCTGTCACTAGCGGGGGATACGAGCAGTACTTC.

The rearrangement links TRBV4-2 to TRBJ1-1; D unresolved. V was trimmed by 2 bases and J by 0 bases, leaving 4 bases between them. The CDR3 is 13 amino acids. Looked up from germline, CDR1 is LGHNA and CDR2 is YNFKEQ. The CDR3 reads CASSQTVNTEAFF. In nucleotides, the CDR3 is TGTGCCAGCAGCCAAACGGTGAACACTGAAGCTTTCTTT.

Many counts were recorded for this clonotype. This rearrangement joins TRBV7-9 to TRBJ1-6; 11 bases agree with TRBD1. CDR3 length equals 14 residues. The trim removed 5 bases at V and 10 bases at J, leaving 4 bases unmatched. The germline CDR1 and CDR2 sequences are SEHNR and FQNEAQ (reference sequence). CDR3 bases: TGTGCCAGCAGCCCGGGACAGGGGGGGTCACCCCTCCACTTT. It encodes CASSPGQGGSPLHF.